Listed here are 22 T cell receptor beta chains from one sample, sequenced in a study of T cell repertoires in ileal Crohn's disease. Profiling relied on immunoSEQ multiplex PCR, and the TCRdb table lists in-frame clones only, not all of them. The table includes fewer than 3,000 clones, more than 65% detected once. The specimen was ileal tissue. These receptors all stem from an adult with Crohn's disease.

The rearrangement joins TRBV2 to TRBJ2-2, with D maybe TRBD1 (6 bases). Germline CDR1 SNHLY, CDR2 FYNNEI. CDR3 length: 16 residues. V gave up 2 bases and J gave up 3 bases, with 13 bases separating them. The chain's CDR3 is CASSEKGGRYTGELFF. The CDR3 nucleotides are TGTGCCAGCAGTGAAAAAGGGGGAAGATACACCGGGGAGCTGTTTTTT.

Remarks on this clone: An end of the junction differs from the germline gene, which may be a read error. The identical CDR3 is also encoded by other nucleotide sequences in the sample. The chain recombines TRBV6-5 with TRBJ2-2, with D hard to call. Per germline, CDR1 MNHEY and CDR2 SVGAGI. The CDR3 consists of 11 residues. The CDR3 nucleotides are TGCGCCAGCAGTCCCCTCGGGGAGCTGTTTTTT. It translates to CASSPLGELFF.

This clone was seen a handful of times. The V gene is TRBV7-9, the J gene TRBJ1-1, with D possibly matching TRBD1 (6 bases). The germline V gene has CDR1 SEHNR and CDR2 FQNEAQ (reference sequence). V was trimmed by 5 bases and J by 1 base, leaving 11 bases between them. The length of the CDR3 is 14 residues. CDR3 DNA: TGTGCCAGCAGCCCAGGGGCTGCGAACACTGAAGCTTTCTTT. Encoded protein: CASSPGAANTEAFF.

This rearrangement joins TRBV5-4 to TRBJ2-7, with D perhaps TRBD2 (6 bases). The CDR3 is 16 amino acids. V was trimmed by 0 bases and J by 1 base, leaving 14 bases between them. Germline values: CDR1 SGHNT, CDR2 YYREEE (reference sequence). Here the CDR3 reads CASSLAPRGASYEQYF. The CDR3 DNA is TGTGCCAGCAGCTTGGCCCCGCGGGGCGCGTCCTACGAGCAGTACTTC.

This clone was seen a few times. The V call is TRBV10-2, the J call TRBJ2-3; D might be TRBD2 (6 bases). The CDR3 covers 12 residues. Germline V gene data show CDR1 as WSHSY and CDR2 as SAAADI. Trimming removed 5 bases at V and 5 bases at J, with 8 bases between. The CDR3 region has the DNA TGCGCCAGCAGTATTAGCGGAGATACGCAGTATTTT. Its translation: CASSISGDTQYF.

This clone is labeled as large. The genes are TRBV5-5 and TRBJ2-1, with 13 bases matching TRBD2. V trimming: 1 base; J trimming: 6 bases; junction bases outside the gene matches: 7. Germline-derived CDR1 and CDR2 are SGHKS and YYEKEE (reference sequence). The CDR3 is made up of 17 amino acids. This chain's CDR3 is CASSLSLAGGPANEQFF. In DNA, the CDR3 is TGTGCCAGCAGCTTGTCACTAGCGGGAGGGCCGGCCAATGAGCAGTTCTTC.

Only one count was recorded for this clone. The J gene is TRBJ1-5, the V gene TRBV6-1; D is perhaps TRBD1 (5 bases). Germline CDR1 MNHNS, CDR2 SASEGT. This CDR3 contains 15 residues. Trimming took 4 bases from V and 7 from J, leaving 17 bases between them. CDR3 nucleotide sequence: TGTGCCAGCAGTGTCTACCCGACAGCAAACCAGCCCCAGCATTTT. It yields the protein CASSVYPTANQPQHF.

This chain links TRBV10-3 with TRBJ2-2; 9 bases align to TRBD2. The CDR3 covers 16 residues. After removal of 0 bases from V and 6 bases from J, the junction contained 5 bases not matched to a gene. Germline V CDR1 and CDR2: ENHRY, SYGVKD. CDR3 loop: CAISESVIAGAGELFF. The CDR3 bases are TGTGCCATCAGTGAGTCGGTGATAGCGGGGGCCGGGGAGCTGTTTTTT.

The J gene is TRBJ2-7, the V gene TRBV7-8; 10 bases map to TRBD1. Germline V gene data show CDR1 as SGHVS and CDR2 as FQNEAQ. With 5 bases clipped from V and 6 bases from J, the junction kept 4 bases outside the gene matches. This CDR3 comprises 13 residues. The CDR3 DNA follows: TGTGCCAGCAGCATGGGACAGGGGTTCGAGCAGTACTTC. Translation gives CASSMGQGFEQYF. Drawing the rest from reference TRBV7-8 and TRBJ2-7, the complete variable domain is GAGVSQSPRYKVAKRGQDVALRCDPISGHVSLFWYQQALGQGPEFLTYFQNEAQLDKSGLPSDRFFAERPEGSVSTLKIQRTQQEDSAVYLCASSMGQGFEQYFGPGTRLTVT.

The genes are TRBV7-3 and TRBJ2-2, with TRBD1 as a possible D gene (5 bases). Germline assignment: CDR1 SGHTA and CDR2 FQGTGA. V gave up 4 bases and J gave up 5 bases, with 11 bases separating them. This CDR3 has 14 residues. For the CDR3, the DNA is TGTGCCAGCAGCTCAGGAGCAGGGACCGGGGAGCTGTTTTTT. It encodes CASSSGAGTGELFF. Variable domain in full (rest from reference TRBV7-3 and TRBJ2-2): GAGVSQTPSNKVTEKGKYVELRCDPISGHTALYWYRQSLGQGPEFLIYFQGTGAADDSGLPNDRFFAVRPEGSVSTLKIQRTERGDSAVYLCASSSGAGTGELFFGEGSRLTVL.

CDR3 sequence (DNA): TGTGCCAGCTCAATAACCGGGACAGGGTATAGAGATACGCAGTATTTT. This sequence encodes CASSITGTGYRDTQYF. V is TRBV18 and J is TRBJ2-3; 9 bases match TRBD1. Germline loops: CDR1 KGHSH, CDR2 LQKENI. The CDR3 totals 16 residues. J gave up 5 bases and V 5 bases, and 11 bases lay outside the gene matches.

This clone came up a few times. The rearrangement links TRBV11-2 to TRBJ2-3; 9 bases fit TRBD2. Unmatched junction bases numbered 12, after V lost 7 bases and J lost 4 bases. The CDR3 extends over 16 amino acids. The V gene's germline CDR1 is SGHAT and CDR2 FQNNGV. The CDR3 sequence: CASIQMPGLASDTQYF. DNA of the CDR3: TGTGCCAGCATCCAAATGCCGGGACTAGCTTCAGATACGCAGTATTTT.

V and J are TRBV19 and TRBJ2-3, with 8 bases matching TRBD1. The CDR3 is made up of 16 amino acids. J was trimmed by 5 bases and V by 1 base; bases with no gene match: 8. CDR1 is LNHDA, CDR2 SQIVND, per germline (reference sequence). This chain's CDR3 is CASSIGTGWSGDTQYF. CDR3 bases: TGTGCCAGTAGTATAGGGACAGGGTGGAGTGGAGATACGCAGTATTTT.

This clone was found a few times. The chain carries TRBV7-3 and TRBJ2-1, with TRBD1 as a possible D gene (5 bases). The germline V and J ends were trimmed by 3 bases and 9 bases, with 9 bases remaining between them. The germline V gene encodes CDR1 SGHTA and CDR2 FQGTGA. This CDR3 comprises 12 residues. The DNA for the CDR3 is TGTGCCAGCAGCTTTCAGGGTGTTGAGCAGTTCTTC. This sequence encodes CASSFQGVEQFF.

The gene calls are TRBV28 and TRBJ1-4; D call uncertain. Germline CDR1 reads MDHEN; CDR2 reads SYDVKM. The CDR3 sequence is 14 residues long. V was trimmed by 7 bases and J by 1 base, leaving 10 bases between them. CDR3: CASTSAGTNEKLFF. CDR3 nucleotide sequence: TGTGCCAGCACCTCCGCAGGAACTAATGAAAAACTGTTTTTT.

In this sample, this clone turned up a few times. J is TRBJ2-5 and V is TRBV5-5; D is unclear. V was trimmed by 2 bases and J by 5 bases, leaving 13 bases between them. The V gene's germline CDR1 is SGHKS and CDR2 YYEKEE (reference sequence). This CDR3 is built from 14 residues. CDR3 residues: CASSFFVAFETQYF. CDR3 DNA sequence: TGTGCCAGCAGCTTCTTCGTGGCTTTTGAGACCCAGTACTTC.

This clone was counted between two and nine times. The rearrangement links TRBV27 to TRBJ1-1; D not resolved. V was shortened by 6 bases and J by 2 bases, with 13 bases between the two germline ends. The germline V gene encodes CDR1 MNHEY and CDR2 SMNVEV (reference sequence). The CDR3 is 14 amino acids. CDR3 sequence (DNA): TGTGCCAGCAGGGGCTCCATGTTAAACACTGAAGCTTTCTTT. It codes for CASRGSMLNTEAFF.

This chain joins TRBV6-5 and TRBJ2-7; D possibly corresponds to TRBD2 (6 bases). The CDR3 covers 12 residues. Trimming left V 5 bases short and J 7 bases short, with 12 bases between. Germline CDR1 is MNHEY and CDR2 is SVGAGI. CDR3 nucleotides: TGTGCCAGCAGTCGCGGGGAAGGTGAGCAGTACTTC. Its translation is CASSRGEGEQYF.

The chain uses TRBV15 and TRBJ2-3, with D possibly being TRBD1 (6 bases). Trimming shortened V by 0 bases and J by 6 bases, and 10 bases separated the two germline ends. The CDR3 loop spans 14 amino acids. The germline V gene has CDR1 LNHNV and CDR2 YYDKDF (reference sequence). This chain's CDR3 is CATSRDRGGDTQYF. The DNA for the CDR3 is TGTGCCACCAGCAGAGACAGGGGCGGTGATACGCAGTATTTT.

This clone qualifies as hyperexpanded. V is TRBV10-3 and J is TRBJ1-4; D possibly corresponds to TRBD1 (5 bases). The CDR3 loop spans 13 amino acids. Per the germline V gene, CDR1 is ENHRY and CDR2 is SYGVKD. V dropped 10 bases and J dropped 10 bases, with 19 bases sitting between them. CDR3 loop: CATTDPPDGKLFF. Here the CDR3 DNA reads TGTGCCACGACAGACCCACCCGACGGAAAACTGTTTTTT.

V and J are TRBV7-2 and TRBJ1-4, with D possibly being TRBD1 (6 bases). The CDR3 extends over 14 amino acids. The V gene lost 5 bases and the J gene lost 2 bases, with 9 bases spanning the gap. The V gene's germline CDR1 is SGHTA and CDR2 FQGNSA. The CDR3 region is CASSKQGTNEKLFF. The CDR3 DNA follows: TGTGCCAGCAGCAAACAGGGTACTAATGAAAAACTGTTTTTT. The whole variable domain, remainder taken from reference TRBV7-2 and TRBJ1-4, is GAGVSQSPSNKVTEKGKDVELRCDPISGHTALYWYRQSLGQGLEFLIYFQGNSAPDKSGLPSDRFSAERTGGSVSTLTIQRTQQEDSAVYLCASSKQGTNEKLFFGSGTQLSVL.

The chain carries TRBV6-5 and TRBJ1-1; 7 nucleotides match TRBD1. Germline V gene data show CDR1 as MNHEY and CDR2 as SVGAGI. CDR3 length: 15 residues. The V and J ends lost 7 bases and 1 base, in that order; junction bases with no gene match: 9. The CDR3 spells CASNPRGGKNTEAFF. For the CDR3, the DNA is TGTGCCAGCAACCCCCGAGGGGGCAAGAACACTGAAGCTTTCTTT.